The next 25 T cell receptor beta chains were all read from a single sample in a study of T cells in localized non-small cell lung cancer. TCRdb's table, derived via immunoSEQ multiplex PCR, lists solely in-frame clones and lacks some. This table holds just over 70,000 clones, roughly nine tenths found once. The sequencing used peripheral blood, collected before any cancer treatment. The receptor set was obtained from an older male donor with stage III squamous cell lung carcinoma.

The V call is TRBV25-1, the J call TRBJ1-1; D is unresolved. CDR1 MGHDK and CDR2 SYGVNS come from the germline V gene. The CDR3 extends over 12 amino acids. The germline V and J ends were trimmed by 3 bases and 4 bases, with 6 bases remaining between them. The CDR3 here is CASSEDVTEAFF. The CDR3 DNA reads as TGTGCCAGCAGTGAGGACGTCACTGAAGCTTTCTTT.

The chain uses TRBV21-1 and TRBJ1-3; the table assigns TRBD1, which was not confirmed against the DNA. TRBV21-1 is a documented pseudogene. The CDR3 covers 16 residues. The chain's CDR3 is CASSNDRENSGNTIYF. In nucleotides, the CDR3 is TGTGCCAGCAGCAACGACAGGGAAAACTCTGGAAACACCATATATTTT.

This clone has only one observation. The chain's CDR3 is CASSQGAAQPQHF. The CDR3 nucleotides are TGTGCCAGCAGTCAGGGGGCCGCTCAGCCCCAGCATTTT. The rearrangement joins TRBV7-8 to TRBJ1-5; 8 bases are a match to TRBD1. V was clipped by 6 bases and J by 6 bases; unmatched bases: 4. The CDR3 loop spans 13 amino acids. Germline V gene data show CDR1 as SGHVS and CDR2 as FQNEAQ.

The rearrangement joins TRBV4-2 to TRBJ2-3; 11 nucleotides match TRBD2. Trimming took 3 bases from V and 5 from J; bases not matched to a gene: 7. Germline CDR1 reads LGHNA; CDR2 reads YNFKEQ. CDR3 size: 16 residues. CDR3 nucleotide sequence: TGTGCCAGCAGCCAGCCGGGAGGGACTAGCGGAGATACGCAGTATTTT. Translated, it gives CASSQPGGTSGDTQYF.

The CDR3 coding sequence is TGTGCCATCATGACATCCGGGACAGTGCAGTACTTC. Amino acid sequence: CAIMTSGTVQYF. The V call is TRBV10-3, the J call TRBJ2-7, with TRBD1 identical over 7 bases. The junction had 9 bases not matched to a gene; V was cut back by 7 bases and J by 9 bases. This CDR3 region has 12 residues. Germline CDR1 and CDR2: ENHRY and SYGVKD.

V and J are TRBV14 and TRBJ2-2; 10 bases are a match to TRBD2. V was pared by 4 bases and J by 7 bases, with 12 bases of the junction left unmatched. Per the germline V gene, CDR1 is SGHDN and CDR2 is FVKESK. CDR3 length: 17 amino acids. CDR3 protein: CASSPPQRGGPGGELFF. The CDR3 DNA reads TGTGCCAGCAGCCCCCCCCAGCGGGGGGGCCCGGGCGGGGAGCTGTTTTTT.

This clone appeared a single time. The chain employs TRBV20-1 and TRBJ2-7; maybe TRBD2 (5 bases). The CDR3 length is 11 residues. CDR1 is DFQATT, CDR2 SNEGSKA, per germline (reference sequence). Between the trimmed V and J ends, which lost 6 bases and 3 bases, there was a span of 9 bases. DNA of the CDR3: TGCAGTGCACGGGGAGTCTACGAGCAGTACTTC. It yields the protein CSARGVYEQYF.

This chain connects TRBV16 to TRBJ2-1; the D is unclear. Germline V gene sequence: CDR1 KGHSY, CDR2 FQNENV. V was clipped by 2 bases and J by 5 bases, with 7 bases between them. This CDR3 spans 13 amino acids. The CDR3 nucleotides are TGTGCCAGCAGCCAAGGCCTTAACAATGAGCAGTTCTTC. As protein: CASSQGLNNEQFF. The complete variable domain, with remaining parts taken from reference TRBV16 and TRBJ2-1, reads GEEVAQTPKHLVRGEGQKAKLYCAPIKGHSYVFWYQQVLKNEFKFLISFQNENVFDETGMPKERFSAKCLPNSPCSLEIQATKLEDSAVYFCASSQGLNNEQFFGPGTRLTVL.

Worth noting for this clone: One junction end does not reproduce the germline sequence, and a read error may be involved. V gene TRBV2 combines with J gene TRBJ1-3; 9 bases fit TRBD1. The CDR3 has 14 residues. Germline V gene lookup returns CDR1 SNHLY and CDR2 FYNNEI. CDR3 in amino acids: CASREDRGRNTIYF. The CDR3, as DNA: TGTGCCAGCAGGGAAGACAGGGGGAGAAACACCATATATTTT.

The chain's CDR3 is CASSLGWEGYGYTF. The CDR3 DNA sequence: TGTGCCAGCAGCTTAGGGTGGGAGGGCTATGGCTACACCTTC. The rearrangement joins TRBV11-2 to TRBJ1-2; the D is unclear. This CDR3 is built from 14 residues. V lost 1 base and J lost 4, with 10 bases in between. CDR1 and CDR2 from the germline V gene are SGHAT and FQNNGV.

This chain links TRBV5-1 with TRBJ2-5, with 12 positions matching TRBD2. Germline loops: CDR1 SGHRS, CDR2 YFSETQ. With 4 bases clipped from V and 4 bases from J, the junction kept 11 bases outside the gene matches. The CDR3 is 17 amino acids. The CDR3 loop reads CASSAGLAGPQGETQYF. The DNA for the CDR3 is TGCGCCAGCAGCGCGGGACTAGCGGGCCCTCAGGGAGAGACCCAGTACTTC.

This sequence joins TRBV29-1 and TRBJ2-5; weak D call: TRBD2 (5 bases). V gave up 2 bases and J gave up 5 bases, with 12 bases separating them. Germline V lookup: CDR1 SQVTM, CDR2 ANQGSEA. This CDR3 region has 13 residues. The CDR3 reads CSVEPGSRETQYF. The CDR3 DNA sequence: TGCAGCGTTGAACCGGGATCTAGGGAGACCCAGTACTTC.

DNA of the CDR3: TGCAGCACTGGACAGGGATCAGACTATGGCTACACCTTC. Translating gives CSTGQGSDYGYTF. This rearrangement joins TRBV29-1 to TRBJ1-2, with 8 nucleotides matching TRBD1. The germline V gene encodes CDR1 SQVTM and CDR2 ANQGSEA. This CDR3 has 13 amino acids. The J segment lost 3 bases and the V segment lost 8 bases, leaving 8 bases of the junction unmatched.

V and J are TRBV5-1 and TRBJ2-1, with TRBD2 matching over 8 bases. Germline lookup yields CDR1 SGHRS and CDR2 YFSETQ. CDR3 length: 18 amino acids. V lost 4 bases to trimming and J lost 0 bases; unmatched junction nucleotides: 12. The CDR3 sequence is CASSPSPGGSSSYNEQFF. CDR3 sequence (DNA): TGCGCCAGCAGCCCCTCGCCGGGGGGGTCCAGCTCCTACAATGAGCAGTTCTTC.

The CDR3 coding sequence is TGTGCCAGCAGCTTTTCAGGGCCGTCGTATAATTCACCCCTCCACTTT. The encoded protein is CASSFSGPSYNSPLHF. The chain couples TRBV7-9 to TRBJ1-6; D is possibly TRBD1 (5 bases). Trimming took off 3 bases at V and 4 bases at J, with 13 bases between the two ends. The CDR3 totals 16 residues. From germline, CDR1 is SEHNR and CDR2 FQNEAQ (reference sequence).

CDR3 nucleotides: TGTGCCAGCAGCTTGTCTCGGAGCAATCAGCCCCAGCATTTT. Amino acids: CASSLSRSNQPQHF. The V and J genes are TRBV5-6 and TRBJ1-5; unclear D gene. The CDR3 totals 14 residues. V was trimmed by 1 base and J by 1 base, leaving 6 bases between them. In germline, CDR1 is SGHDT, CDR2 YYEEEE. Using reference TRBV5-6 and TRBJ1-5 for the parts outside the CDR3, the full variable domain is DAGVTQSPTHLIKTRGQQVTLRCSPKSGHDTVSWYQQALGQGPQFIFQYYEEEERQRGNFPDRFSGHQFPNYSSELNVNALLLGDSALYLCASSLSRSNQPQHFGDGTRLSIL.

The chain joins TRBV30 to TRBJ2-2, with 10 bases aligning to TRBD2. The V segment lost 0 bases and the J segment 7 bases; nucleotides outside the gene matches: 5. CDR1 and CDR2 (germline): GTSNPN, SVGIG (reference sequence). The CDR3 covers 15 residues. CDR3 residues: CAWSVQLAGIGELFF. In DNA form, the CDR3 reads TGTGCCTGGAGTGTACAACTAGCGGGGATCGGGGAGCTGTTTTTT.

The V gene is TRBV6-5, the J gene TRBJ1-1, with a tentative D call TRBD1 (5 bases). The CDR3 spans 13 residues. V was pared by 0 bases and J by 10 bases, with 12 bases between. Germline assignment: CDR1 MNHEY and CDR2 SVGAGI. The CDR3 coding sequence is TGTGCCAGCAGTTACTCAGGGACGGACGCAGCTTTCTTT. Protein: CASSYSGTDAAFF.

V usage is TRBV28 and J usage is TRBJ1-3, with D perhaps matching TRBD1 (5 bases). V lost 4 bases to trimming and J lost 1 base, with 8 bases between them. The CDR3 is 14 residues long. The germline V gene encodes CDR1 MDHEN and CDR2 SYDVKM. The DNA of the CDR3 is TGTGCCAGCAGTTCCGGGGGGTCTGGAAACACCATATATTTT. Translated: CASSSGGSGNTIYF.

In DNA form, the CDR3 reads TGTGCCAGCAGTCAGTCAGGGAATCAGCCCCAGCATTTT. Amino acids: CASSQSGNQPQHF. The J gene is TRBJ1-5, the V gene TRBV28, with D tentatively TRBD1 (5 bases). The germline CDR1 and CDR2 sequences are MDHEN and SYDVKM. The CDR3 extends over 13 amino acids. The V and J ends lost 5 bases and 4 bases respectively, with 9 bases between them.

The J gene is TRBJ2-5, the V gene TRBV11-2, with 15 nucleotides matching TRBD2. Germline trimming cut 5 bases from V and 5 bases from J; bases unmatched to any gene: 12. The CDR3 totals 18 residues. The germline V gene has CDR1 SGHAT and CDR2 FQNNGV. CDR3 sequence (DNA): TGTGCCAGCAGCCGGGGGACTAGCGGGGGGCCAAATGTCGAGACCCAGTACTTC. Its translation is CASSRGTSGGPNVETQYF.

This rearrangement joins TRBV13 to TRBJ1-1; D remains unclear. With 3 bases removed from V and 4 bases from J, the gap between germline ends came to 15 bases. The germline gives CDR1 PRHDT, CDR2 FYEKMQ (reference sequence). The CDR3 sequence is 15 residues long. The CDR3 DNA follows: TGTGCCAGCAGCTTCGGCATCCATGCGGGCACTGAAGCTTTCTTT. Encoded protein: CASSFGIHAGTEAFF. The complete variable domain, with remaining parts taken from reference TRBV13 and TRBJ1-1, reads AAGVIQSPRHLIKEKRETATLKCYPIPRHDTVYWYQQGPGQDPQFLISFYEKMQSDKGSIPDRFSAQQFSDYHSELNMSSLELGDSALYFCASSFGIHAGTEAFFGQGTRLTVV.

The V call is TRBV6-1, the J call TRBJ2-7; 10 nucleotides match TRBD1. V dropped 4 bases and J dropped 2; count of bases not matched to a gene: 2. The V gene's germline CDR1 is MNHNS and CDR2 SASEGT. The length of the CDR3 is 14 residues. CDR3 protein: CASSVTGGPYEQYV. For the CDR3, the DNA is TGTGCCAGCAGTGTGACAGGGGGCCCCTACGAGCAGTACGTC.

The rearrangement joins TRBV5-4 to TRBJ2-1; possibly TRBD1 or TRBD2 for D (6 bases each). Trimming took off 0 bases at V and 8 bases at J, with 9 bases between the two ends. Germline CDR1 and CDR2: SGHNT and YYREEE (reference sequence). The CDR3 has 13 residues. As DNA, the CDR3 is TGTGCCAGCAGCTTGGATCGGGGGCATGAGCAGTTCTTC. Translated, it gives CASSLDRGHEQFF.

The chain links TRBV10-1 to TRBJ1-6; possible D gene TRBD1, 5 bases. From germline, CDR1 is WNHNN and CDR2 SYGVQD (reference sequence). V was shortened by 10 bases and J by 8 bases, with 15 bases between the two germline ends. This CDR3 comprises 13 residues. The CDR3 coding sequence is TGCGCCACCCTACACGGGGGGGATTCACCCCTCCACTTT. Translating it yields CATLHGGDSPLHF.